The 22 T cell receptor beta chains below come from one sample, sequenced in a study of T cells in women clearing cervical HPV infection. Profiling relied on immunoSEQ multiplex PCR, and the TCRdb table lists in-frame clones only, not all of them. The sample's table shows about 22,000 clones. Material for sequencing was blood buffy coat. The receptor source for this set is a woman between 18 and 70 years old with a cervical HPV16 infection that either progressed to CIN3+ or cleared (not recorded which).

Concerning this clone: The observed sequence ends 3 residues before the CDR3 terminus, with the missing tail filled in from the germline J gene. The chain is built from TRBV18 and TRBJ1-2; 9 bases are shared with TRBD1. The CDR3 contains 21 residues. Per the germline V gene, CDR1 is KGHSH and CDR2 is LQKENI. The CDR3 is CASSPPGTGWETSAPTYDYTF. The sequenced part of the CDR3 DNA is TGTGCCAGCTCACCACCCGGGACAGGGTGGGAGACTAGCGCTCCAACCTACGAC.

As to this clone: The sequence runs out 3 residues before the end of the CDR3; the remainder is reconstructed from the germline J gene. This chain uses TRBV20-1 with TRBJ1-3; possible D gene TRBD1, 5 bases. The CDR3 spans 14 residues. Germline lookup yields CDR1 DFQATT and CDR2 SNEGSKA (reference sequence). Trimming pared 7 bases from V and 2 bases from J, leaving 15 bases between. CDR3 amino acids: CSGQSSEPGNTIYF. Incomplete CDR3 DNA: TGCAGTGGACAGTCCTCTGAGCCTGGAAACACC.

Details on this clone: The read finishes 3 residues shy of the CDR3 end, and the germline J gene is used to complete it. V usage is TRBV19 and J usage is TRBJ2-7, with D perhaps TRBD1 (6 bases). This CDR3 has 13 residues. Deletions cut 5 bases from V and 5 bases from J, with 13 bases between. Germline CDR1 LNHDA, CDR2 SQIVND (reference sequence). The CDR3 is CASSSGERNEQYF. Partial CDR3 DNA: TGTGCCAGTAGTTCAGGGGAGAGGAACGAG.

On this clone itself: The CDR3 end falls 3 residues outside the read, so it is completed with the germline J gene. The rearrangement joins TRBV28 to TRBJ1-5; maybe TRBD1 (6 bases). The CDR3 covers 15 residues. The germline CDR1 and CDR2 sequences are MDHEN and SYDVKM. CDR3: CASSYHRVGPDPQHF. CDR3 bases read: TGTGCCAGCAGTTACCACAGGGTGGGTCCAGATCCC.

About this clone itself: The CDR3 is cut off 3 residues early in the read; its end comes from the germline J gene. The chain is built from TRBV4-1 and TRBJ2-7, with TRBD1 matching over 8 bases. CDR1 is MGHRA and CDR2 is YSYEKL in the germline V gene. This CDR3 is 17 amino acids long. Germline trimming cut 4 bases from V and 4 bases from J; bases unmatched to any gene: 15. The CDR3 bases that were read are TGCGCCAGCAGCCTTGCCTACAGGGGGACGGCGGGATACGAG. It is translated as CASSLAYRGTAGYE. The whole CDR3 region reads CASSLAYRGTAGYEQYF.

As to this clone: The read finishes 3 residues shy of the CDR3 end, and the germline J gene is used to complete it. The chain couples TRBV2 to TRBJ1-2; tentative D call: TRBD1 (6 bases). The germline CDR1 and CDR2 sequences are SNHLY and FYNNEI. The ends were cut back, 7 bases at V and 6 bases at J, with 15 bases in the middle. The CDR3 extends over 13 amino acids. CDR3 DNA (partial): TGTGCCAGCATTCTTGAAACAGGGAATGGC. Protein sequence: CASILETGNG. The whole CDR3 sequence is CASILETGNGYTF.

With respect to this clone: The read terminates 3 residues before the CDR3 end, so the remaining end is supplied by the germline J gene. The chain carries TRBV19 and TRBJ2-1; TRBD2 matches at 7 bases. This CDR3 spans 15 amino acids. After removal of 5 bases from V and 8 bases from J, the junction contained 12 bases not matched to a gene. Germline loops: CDR1 LNHDA, CDR2 SQIVND (reference sequence). CDR3 DNA (partial): TGTGCCAGTAGTTACATGCTGGAAGCGGGACATGAG. Translated, it gives CASSYMLEAGHE. The whole CDR3 is CASSYMLEAGHEQFF. Based on the CDR3 plus reference TRBV19 and TRBJ2-1, the full variable domain is DGGITQSPKYLFRKEGQNVTLSCEQNLNHDAMYWYRQDPGQGLRLIYYSQIVNDFQKGDIAEGYSVSREKKESFPLTVTSAQKNPTAFYLCASSYMLEAGHEQFFGPGTRLTVL.

The part of the CDR3 DNA that was read is TGTGCCAGTAGCGAAGACAGGGGGACCTACAATGAG. This translates into CASSEDRGTYNE. The CDR3, in full, reads CASSEDRGTYNEQFF. The V gene is TRBV19, the J gene TRBJ2-1; TRBD1 matches at 9 bases. The read terminates 3 residues ahead of where the CDR3 ends, so the germline J gene completes it. The V gene end was trimmed by 6 bases and the J gene end by 2 bases; junction bases not matched to a gene: 5. The germline V gene has CDR1 LNHDA and CDR2 SQIVND (reference sequence). CDR3 length equals 15 residues. Full variable domain (remainder filled in from reference TRBV19 and TRBJ2-1): DGGITQSPKYLFRKEGQNVTLSCEQNLNHDAMYWYRQDPGQGLRLIYYSQIVNDFQKGDIAEGYSVSREKKESFPLTVTSAQKNPTAFYLCASSEDRGTYNEQFFGPGTRLTVL.

Notes on this clone: Read coverage stops 3 residues before the CDR3 terminus; the germline J gene supplies the remainder. J is TRBJ1-2 and V is TRBV20-1, with TRBD1 matching 8 bases. V lost 2 bases, J lost 4 bases, and 3 bases stayed unmatched. From germline, CDR1 is DFQATT and CDR2 SNEGSKA (reference sequence). This CDR3 is 13 amino acids long. CDR3 DNA, as far as it was read: TGCAGTGCTAGAACAGGGGGATTCTATGGC. Its translation is CSARTGGFYG. The whole CDR3 reads CSARTGGFYGYTF.

As to this clone: The read comes to an end 3 residues before the CDR3 does, leaving the germline J gene to fill in the end. The chain has TRBV4-1 and TRBJ2-5; tentatively, D is TRBD1 or TRBD2 (5 bases each). The CDR3 extends over 16 amino acids. From germline, CDR1 is MGHRA and CDR2 YSYEKL. The V and J ends lost 4 bases and 6 bases respectively, with 21 bases between them. CDR3 sequence reads: CASSRDRGERWKTQYF. CDR3 bases read: TGCGCCAGCAGCCGAGACAGAGGCGAGCGGTGGAAGACC.

To note about this clone: The CDR3 end is not reached by the read, which stops 3 residues before it; the germline J gene fills it in. The V gene is TRBV7-9, the J gene TRBJ2-7, with D possibly being TRBD1 (5 bases). Trimming pared 4 bases from V and 1 base from J, leaving 14 bases between. The CDR3 covers 15 residues. Germline V gene data show CDR1 as SEHNR and CDR2 as FQNEAQ (reference sequence). CDR3 bases read: TGTGCCAGCAGCTCTAAAGGACATCCGTCCTACGAG. Its translation: CASSSKGHPSYE. The CDR3, in full, reads CASSSKGHPSYEQYF.

About this clone itself: The CDR3 end lies 3 residues beyond the end of the read and is filled in from the germline J gene. The chain couples TRBV20-1 to TRBJ2-1; D may be TRBD2 (5 bases). Trimming took 3 bases from V and 0 from J, leaving 12 bases between them. This CDR3 is built from 15 residues. CDR1 DFQATT and CDR2 SNEGSKA come from the germline V gene (reference sequence). CDR3 amino acids: CSASPAEVSYNEQFF. The covered CDR3 bases are TGCAGTGCTAGTCCAGCGGAGGTCTCCTACAATGAG.

As for this clone: The CDR3 goes on 3 residues after the read ends, and that part is filled in from the germline J gene. V usage is TRBV14 and J usage is TRBJ2-5, with 7 bases that match TRBD2. V dropped 1 base and J dropped 5; count of bases not matched to a gene: 10. This CDR3 region has 16 residues. Germline V CDR1 and CDR2: SGHDN, FVKESK. Partial CDR3 DNA: TGTGCCAGCAGCCAAGCCATAGGCGGGGGTAGCGAGACC. Amino acid sequence: CASSQAIGGGSET. The entire CDR3 is CASSQAIGGGSETQYF.

About this clone: The CDR3 end is not reached by the read, which stops 3 residues before it; the germline J gene fills it in. V is TRBV7-9 and J is TRBJ1-1, with TRBD1 matching over 8 bases. The CDR3 is made up of 11 amino acids. The V gene's germline CDR1 is SEHNR and CDR2 FQNEAQ (reference sequence). CDR3 residues: CATDRGETAFF. Partial CDR3 DNA: TGTGCCACAGACAGGGGAGAGACC. Filled out from reference TRBV7-9 and TRBJ1-1, the complete variable domain reads DTGVSQNPRHKITKRGQNVTFRCDPISEHNRLYWYRQTLGQGPEFLTYFQNEAQLEKSRLLSDRFSAERPKGSFSTLEIQRTEQGDSAMYLCATDRGETAFFGQGTRLTVV.

On this clone itself: Coverage ceases 3 residues before the CDR3 finishes, and the germline J gene fills in the end. The chain recombines TRBV14 with TRBJ1-4, with D possibly matching TRBD1 (5 bases). V was pared by 1 base and J by 8 bases, with 14 bases between. The V gene's germline CDR1 is SGHDN and CDR2 FVKESK. This CDR3 comprises 15 residues. The CDR3 sequence is CASSQASGAGEKLFF. The covered CDR3 bases are TGTGCCAGCAGCCAAGCCTCCGGGGCGGGGGAAAAA.

As to this clone: The read halts 3 residues ahead of the CDR3 end, with the missing end drawn from the germline J gene. V usage is TRBV18 and J usage is TRBJ2-5; tentative D call: TRBD1 (6 bases). V was pared by 1 base and J by 0 bases, with 15 bases between. Germline V CDR1 and CDR2: KGHSH, LQKENI. The CDR3 totals 17 residues. The CDR3 sequence: CASSPRGLPADQETQYF. Partial CDR3 DNA: TGTGCCAGCTCACCACGGGGGCTACCGGCGGACCAAGAGACC.

On this clone itself: The read finishes 3 residues shy of the CDR3 end, and the germline J gene is used to complete it. The chain is built from TRBV19 and TRBJ2-3, with D perhaps given as TRBD1 or TRBD2 (5 bases each). CDR3 length: 13 amino acids. Per the germline V gene, CDR1 is LNHDA and CDR2 is SQIVND (reference sequence). Partial CDR3 DNA: TGTGCCAGTAGTACCAGGGAGAAGGAGACG. It yields the protein CASSTREKET. The whole CDR3 region reads CASSTREKETQYF.

Note on this clone: Coverage ceases 3 residues before the CDR3 finishes, and the germline J gene fills in the end. The V gene is TRBV30, the J gene TRBJ2-7, with 8 nucleotides matching TRBD1. The CDR3 contains 12 residues. J gave up 4 bases and V 4 bases, and 3 bases lay outside the gene matches. The germline V gene has CDR1 GTSNPN and CDR2 SVGIG (reference sequence). The sequenced CDR3 bases are TGTGCCTGGAACAGGGGGAGGTACGAG. Protein sequence: CAWNRGRYE. The complete CDR3 protein is CAWNRGRYEQYF.

With regard to this clone: The CDR3 goes on 3 residues after the read ends, and that part is filled in from the germline J gene. The chain joins TRBV19 to TRBJ2-7; maybe TRBD1 (6 bases). This CDR3 contains 14 residues. Germline lookup yields CDR1 LNHDA and CDR2 SQIVND (reference sequence). Between the trimmed V and J ends, which lost 5 bases and 5 bases, there was a span of 16 bases. The CDR3 region is CASSPGAGADEQYF. Incomplete CDR3 DNA: TGTGCCAGTAGTCCTGGTGCAGGGGCAGACGAG.

Comments on this clone: Coverage ceases 3 residues before the CDR3 finishes, and the germline J gene fills in the end. The chain uses TRBV5-1 and TRBJ2-5; weak D call: TRBD1 (5 bases). CDR3 length: 13 amino acids. Trimming shortened V by 4 bases and J by 0 bases, and 7 bases separated the two germline ends. Germline-derived CDR1 and CDR2 are SGHRS and YFSETQ. The DNA read from the CDR3 is TGCGCCAGCAGCCCCAGGGACCAAGAGACC. Amino acid sequence: CASSPRDQET. The complete CDR3 reads CASSPRDQETQYF.

Regarding this clone: The CDR3 end falls 3 residues outside the read, so it is completed with the germline J gene. This rearrangement joins TRBV6-1 to TRBJ1-5; D gene ambiguous. The V end lost 1 base, the J end lost 5 bases, and 9 bases lay between the germline ends. Germline CDR1 is MNHNS and CDR2 is SASEGT. The CDR3 extends over 14 amino acids. The sequenced part of the CDR3 DNA is TGTGCCAGCAGTGAAGTTACAGTAGATCAGCCC. Translating gives CASSEVTVDQP. The whole CDR3 sequence is CASSEVTVDQPQHF.

A note on this clone: Sequencing ends 3 residues short of the CDR3 end; the germline J gene provides the rest. The J gene is TRBJ1-2, the V gene TRBV18; 10 bases are shared with TRBD1. The germline V gene encodes CDR1 KGHSH and CDR2 LQKENI. This CDR3 region has 14 residues. The DNA read from the CDR3 is TGTGCCAGCTCACCTGGGACAGGGGAGAACATC. It specifies CASSPGTGENI. The entire CDR3 is CASSPGTGENIYTF.